A selection of T cell receptor beta chains follows, all from one sample in a study of blood T cells in healthy people across ages. Using its own MiXCR run on the 5' RACE reads, TCRdb lists one record per CDR3 protein. The table lists 800,000 to 1,300,000 distinct CDR3 sequences, under 30% of them singletons, with less than 0.75% in the top ten. The same sample was also studied in work on T cells of mothers and their children.

Sequenced input: blood. The receptors were sampled from a girl aged 2-10 years in good health. The CDR3 runs from the conserved cysteine through the conserved F or W. A D gene is named only where the DNA matches it firmly. Only some rows state a clone size, as once, few, many or a class for expanded clones.

>TRBJ2-1|TRBV9|few|TRBD2
TGTGCCAGCAGCACCCGAGTAGCGGGGGACGACAATGAGCAGTTCTTC
CASSTRVAGDDNEQFF
>TRBJ2-7|TRBV10-3|NA|NA
TGTGCCATCAGTGAGTCCGGGGGATCCTACGAGCAGTACTTC
CAISESGGSYEQYF
>TRBJ1-2|TRBV12-3/TRBV12-4|many|NA
TGTGCCAGCAGTTTAGGGTATGGCTACACCTTC
CASSLGYGYTF
>TRBJ2-5|TRBV20-1|NA|TRBD2
TGCAGTGCCTCAAAAGGTGGCGGGAGTGGGAGGGAGACCCAGTACTTC
CSASKGGGSGRETQYF
>TRBJ2-1|TRBV7-6|NA|NA
TGTGCCAGCAGCTTAGTGGCCGGGACGAATGAGCAGTTCTTC
CASSLVAGTNEQFF
>TRBJ1-1|TRBV15|NA|TRBD1
TGTGCCACCAGCAGAGATGGTACAGGGGAATTGAACACTGAAGCTTTCTTT
CATSRDGTGELNTEAFF
>TRBJ2-1|TRBV11-2|NA|TRBD2
TGTGCCAGCAGCCCCCCCCGTAGCGGGGGGGACAATGAGCAGTTCTTC
CASSPPRSGGDNEQFF
>TRBJ2-7|TRBV29-1|NA|TRBD1
TGCAGCGTTGCAGGGGGCAGGACCTACGAGCAGTACTTC
CSVAGGRTYEQYF
>TRBJ2-7|TRBV9|few|NA
TGTGCCAGCAGCTCTATGGGCGGGGCCGAGCAGTACTTC
CASSSMGGAEQYF
>TRBJ2-1|TRBV11-2|NA|TRBD2
TGTGCCAGCAGCGATCCGGGACTATTCTACAATGAGCAGTTCTTC
CASSDPGLFYNEQFF
>TRBJ1-3|TRBV7-2|few|NA
TGTGCCAGCAGCTTAGTCGGGGGCTCTGGAAACACCATATATTTT
CASSLVGGSGNTIYF
>TRBJ1-1|TRBV6-6|NA|TRBD1
TGTGCCAGCATCCAGGGGGGGGTGGGGGATACTGAAGCTTTCTTT
CASIQGGVGDTEAFF
>TRBJ1-3|TRBV4-3|few|NA
TGCGCCAGCAGCCAAGACCCCGGCCCCGGAAGTAGAAACACCATATATTTT
CASSQDPGPGSRNTIYF
>TRBJ2-5|TRBV5-1|few|TRBD2
TGCGCCAGCAGCACTCTCGGGGGGATCCAAGAGACCCAGTACTTC
CASSTLGGIQETQYF
>TRBJ2-5|TRBV9|NA|TRBD2
TGTGCCAGCAGCGTAGTCGGAGCGGGGATAGAGACCCAGTACTTC
CASSVVGAGIETQYF
>TRBJ1-4|TRBV28|NA|TRBD1
TGTGCCAGCAGTCCAGGGGGCGGGTCAGATGAAAAACTGTTTTTT
CASSPGGGSDEKLFF
>TRBJ2-7|TRBV7-2|NA|TRBD2
TGTGCCAGCAGCTTATTAGCGGGAGGGCCTATCAACGAGCAGTACTTC
CASSLLAGGPINEQYF
>TRBJ2-1|TRBV20-1|NA|NA
TGCAGTGCTGGCGGGGACAATGAGCAGTTCTTC
CSAGGDNEQFF